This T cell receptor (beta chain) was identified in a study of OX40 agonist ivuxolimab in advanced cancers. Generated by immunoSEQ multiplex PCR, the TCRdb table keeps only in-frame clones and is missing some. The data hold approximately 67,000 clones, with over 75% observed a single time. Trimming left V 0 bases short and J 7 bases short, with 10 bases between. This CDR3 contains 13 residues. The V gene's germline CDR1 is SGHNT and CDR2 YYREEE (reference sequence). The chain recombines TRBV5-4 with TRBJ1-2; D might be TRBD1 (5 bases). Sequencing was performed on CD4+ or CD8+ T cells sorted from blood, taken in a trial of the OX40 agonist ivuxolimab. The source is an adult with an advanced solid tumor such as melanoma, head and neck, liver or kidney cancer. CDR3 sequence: CASSLEAGLGYTF. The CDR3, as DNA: TGTGCCAGCAGCTTGGAGGCAGGGCTTGGCTACACCTTC.